This T cell receptor (beta chain) derives from a study of T cell repertoires in cytomegalovirus infection. Study at large: Recently identified HLA-C-restricted CMV epitopes were among the peptides used. Evidence of both CMV infection and a matching HLA type came from public TCR beta signatures.

Only a few counts were recorded for this clonotype. Its antigen is not known. TCRdb fed the reads into MiXCR, producing one record per CDR3 protein. Among about 71,000 distinct CDR3 sequences listed, 20% to 25% were seen once. Broader study findings: HLA-C-restricted TCR beta clonotypes specific for CMV led the ex vivo response. Pooled public TCR beta family frequency picked out CMV carriers with the relevant HLA.

The material was CD8+ T cells from cultured PBMCs, obtained from culture after CMV antigen stimulation. This sequence originates from a human donor in good health (CMV status not recorded). Some clones in this sample may be carry-over from other donors' samples.

CDR3 residues: CASSYRDRGSHGELFF. In DNA, the CDR3 is TGTGCCAGCAGTTACCGCGACAGGGGCTCCCACGGGGAGCTGTTTTTT. The chain links TRBV7-9 to TRBJ2-2, with 8 positions matching TRBD1. The germline V gene encodes CDR1 SEHNR and CDR2 FQNEAQ (reference sequence). V trimming: 6 bases; J trimming: 7 bases; junction bases outside the gene matches: 13. The length of the CDR3 is 16 residues.